These 18 T cell receptor beta chains came from one sample sequenced in a study of blood T cell repertoires in COVID-19. The assay was immunoSEQ multiplex PCR, and TCRdb's table has in-frame clones only and misses some. Found here are around 200,000 clones, approximately 83% of them singletons; the top ten hold approximately 11%. Material for sequencing was peripheral blood. These receptors were taken from a human donor with active or convalescent COVID-19. The donor label of this sample is uncertain.

The chain carries TRBV11-3 and TRBJ2-1; a possible D gene is TRBD2 (6 bases). Germline V CDR1 and CDR2: SGHNT, YENEEA. The CDR3 loop spans 18 amino acids. V was trimmed by 2 bases and J by 3 bases, leaving 20 bases between them. DNA of the CDR3: TGTGCCAGCAGCTTACTGCCGGGAGTTATGTGGGGCTACAATGAGCAGTTCTTC. The encoded protein is CASSLLPGVMWGYNEQFF.

The V and J genes are TRBV5-4 and TRBJ2-7, with TRBD1 identical over 11 bases. Germline V gives CDR1 SGHNT, CDR2 YYREEE (reference sequence). The CDR3 length is 15 residues. The J segment lost 5 bases and the V segment lost 2 bases, leaving 6 bases of the junction unmatched. This CDR3 reads CASSFRTGGIDEQYF. DNA for the CDR3: TGTGCCAGCAGCTTTCGGACAGGGGGCATCGACGAGCAGTACTTC.

The CDR3 loop is CASSLTRGYEQYF. CDR3 DNA sequence: TGCGCCAGCAGCCTTACCCGAGGCTACGAGCAGTACTTC. The chain recombines TRBV4-3 with TRBJ2-7; D not certain. This CDR3 contains 13 residues. The germline gives CDR1 LGHNA, CDR2 YSLEER. The V and J ends lost 4 bases and 3 bases respectively, with 10 bases between them.

This chain uses TRBV7-9 with TRBJ2-7; a possible D gene is TRBD1 (6 bases). Germline values: CDR1 SEHNR, CDR2 FQNEAQ (reference sequence). CDR3 length: 14 amino acids. V lost 3 bases and J 2 bases, leaving 11 bases between the germline ends. For the CDR3, the DNA is TGTGCCAGCAGCTTCCGGGACAATACCTACGAGCAGTACTTC. Residues: CASSFRDNTYEQYF.

The chain uses TRBV3-1 (or the pseudogene TRBV3-2) and TRBJ2-1; D is ambiguous. With 1 base removed from V and 9 bases from J, the gap between germline ends came to 4 bases. Germline V gene sequence: CDR1 LGHDT, CDR2 YNNKEL (reference sequence). This CDR3 is built from 11 residues. The CDR3 protein is CASSQGSEQFF. The CDR3 nucleotides are TGTGCCAGCAGCCAAGGGAGTGAGCAGTTCTTC.

The count of this clone is one. This chain connects TRBV6-5 to TRBJ2-5; D is uncertain. The V end was cut by 10 bases, the J end by 5 bases, with 17 bases between. The germline gives CDR1 MNHEY, CDR2 SVGAGI. The CDR3 consists of 13 residues. The CDR3 loop is CATLLSPGETQYF. The DNA for the CDR3 is TGTGCCACCCTTCTCTCTCCGGGTGAGACCCAGTACTTC.

The chain recombines TRBV6-5 with TRBJ1-4, with TRBD1 as a possible D gene (5 bases). CDR1 and CDR2 (germline): MNHEY, SVGAGI. The V gene lost 0 bases and the J gene lost 3 bases, with 8 bases spanning the gap. CDR3 length: 15 amino acids. The CDR3 is CASSYSGAPNEKLFF. The CDR3 DNA sequence: TGTGCCAGCAGTTACTCAGGGGCCCCTAATGAAAAACTGTTTTTT.

V is TRBV10-3 and J is TRBJ2-7, with 7 bases identical to TRBD1. Germline V CDR1 and CDR2: ENHRY, SYGVKD. This CDR3 region has 13 residues. J was trimmed by 3 bases and V by 6 bases; bases with no gene match: 5. The DNA for the CDR3 is TGTGCCATCAGCGGACAGGTGGTCTACGAGCAGTACTTC. This sequence encodes CAISGQVVYEQYF.

V is TRBV19 and J is TRBJ1-5; D not certain. V was pared by 1 base and J by 4 bases, with 8 bases between. The germline V gene encodes CDR1 LNHDA and CDR2 SQIVND (reference sequence). The CDR3 sequence is 14 residues long. Written as DNA, the CDR3 is TGTGCCAGTAGTATAGTCTCAGAAAATCAGCCCCAGCATTTT. Amino acids: CASSIVSENQPQHF.

V gene TRBV7-2 combines with J gene TRBJ2-5, with 14 bases lining up with TRBD2. CDR1 and CDR2 (germline): SGHTA, FQGNSA. The CDR3 contains 19 residues. V lost 0 bases, J lost 1 base, and 7 bases stayed unmatched. CDR3 coding DNA: TGTGCCAGCAGCTTAGCCGGGACTAGCGGGGGCCACCTCCAAGAGACCCAGTACTTC. Translation: CASSLAGTSGGHLQETQYF.

The chain recombines TRBV28 with TRBJ2-5; D ambiguous. CDR1 is MDHEN and CDR2 is SYDVKM in the germline V gene. The CDR3 consists of 14 residues. V was cut by 5 bases and J by 1 base, with 11 bases left in between. CDR3 sequence (DNA): TGTGCCAGCAGTCCACAGCACTCCCAAGAGACCCAGTACTTC. Its protein is CASSPQHSQETQYF.

This rearrangement joins TRBV7-2 to TRBJ1-5, with D unclear. The CDR3 loop spans 14 amino acids. CDR1 and CDR2 from the germline V gene are SGHTA and FQGNSA. Deletions cut 1 base from V and 4 bases from J, with 8 bases between. This CDR3 is CASSLDPFNQPQHF. CDR3 bases: TGTGCCAGCAGCTTAGATCCATTTAATCAGCCCCAGCATTTT.

The chain has TRBV9 and TRBJ2-3, with TRBD2 identical over 11 bases. The germline V gene has CDR1 SGDLS and CDR2 YYNGEE. The CDR3 has 19 amino acids. With 4 bases clipped from V and 0 bases from J, the junction kept 13 bases outside the gene matches. DNA for the CDR3: TGTGCCAGCAGCTCCCGGCGGGGACTAGCGGACACTAGCACAGATACGCAGTATTTT. Its protein is CASSSRRGLADTSTDTQYF. The whole variable domain, remainder taken from reference TRBV9 and TRBJ2-3, is DSGVTQTPKHLITATGQRVTLRCSPRSGDLSVYWYQQSLDQGLQFLIQYYNGEERAKGNILERFSAQQFPDLHSELNLSSLELGDSALYFCASSSRRGLADTSTDTQYFGPGTRLTVL.

The chain couples TRBV19 to TRBJ1-1; D may be TRBD1 (5 bases). CDR1 is LNHDA and CDR2 is SQIVND in the germline V gene (reference sequence). The CDR3 runs 15 residues. Between the trimmed V and J ends, which lost 4 bases and 1 base, there was a span of 13 bases. The CDR3 nucleotides are TGTGCCAGTAGTACCTATTCAGGGTCGAACACTGAAGCTTTCTTT. This gives the protein CASSTYSGSNTEAFF.

The rearrangement uses TRBV3-1 (or the pseudogene TRBV3-2) and TRBJ1-1; TRBD1 might be the D (5 bases). The CDR3 consists of 13 residues. Germline CDR1 and CDR2: LGHDT and YNNKEL (reference sequence). V was cut by 3 bases and J by 4 bases, with 9 bases left in between. CDR3 in amino acids: CASSHRVATEAFF. The CDR3 nucleotides are TGTGCCAGCAGCCACAGGGTAGCCACTGAAGCTTTCTTT.

This sequence joins TRBV18 and TRBJ1-1, with D possibly TRBD1 on 5 matching bases. V lost 3 bases, J lost 10 bases, and 15 bases lay in between. There are 13 residues in the CDR3. Germline V lookup: CDR1 KGHSH, CDR2 LQKENI. Here the CDR3 reads CASSPGHYSGAFF. The CDR3 DNA reads TGTGCCAGCTCACCCGGACATTACTCAGGAGCTTTCTTT.

The sample holds one count of this clone. The chain couples TRBV6-5 to TRBJ2-1; perhaps TRBD1 as D (6 bases). The CDR3 spans 15 residues. Germline V gives CDR1 MNHEY, CDR2 SVGAGI. Trimming removed 6 bases from V and 8 bases from J, with 20 bases in between. In DNA, the CDR3 is TGTGCCAGCAGCCAAACAGGGTCGGCCCGCGATGAGCAGTTCTTC. It encodes CASSQTGSARDEQFF.

The chain employs TRBV4-1 and TRBJ1-2, with D perhaps matching TRBD1 (6 bases). Trimming removed 0 bases from V and 8 bases from J, with 19 bases in between. The CDR3 extends over 16 amino acids. Per germline, CDR1 MGHRA and CDR2 YSYEKL. CDR3 in amino acids: CASSQDITGIVYGYTF. CDR3 sequence (DNA): TGCGCCAGCAGCCAAGATATCACAGGGATAGTTTACGGCTACACCTTC.